The entry that follows covers one TCR beta chain sequence. The sample has other DNA sequences that encode this CDR3 too. The data originate from a study of blood T cell repertoires in COVID-19. Produced via immunoSEQ multiplex PCR; TCRdb's table is partial and in-frame only. This sample has fewer than 250,000 clones; 65% to 85% occur once, and the top ten carry around 8.7%. Germline V lookup: CDR1 MNHEY, CDR2 SVGAGI. The ends were cut back, 0 bases at V and 1 base at J, with 6 bases in the middle. The length of the CDR3 is 14 residues. Sequenced input: peripheral blood. This sequence originates from a woman in her forties or fifties with acute or convalescent COVID-19. The J gene is TRBJ1-1, the V gene TRBV6-5; unclear D gene. The CDR3 DNA follows: TGTGCCAGCAGTTACTCGACGGGGAACACTGAAGCTTTCTTT. Translated, it gives CASSYSTGNTEAFF.